The T cell receptor beta chain under discussion was sequenced for a study of blood T cell repertoires in COVID-19 (TCRdb year 2020). Study-level background: Collaborator samples came from the United States, Italy and Spain and covered acute and convalescent phases of COVID-19. Samples came from the ongoing ImmuneRACE study (first 160 participants) plus 1,254 subjects from 6 global collaborators. A de-identified subject ID, COVID-19 status, age in years and sex were almost always included in the sample metadata. Deeply sampled blood TCRbeta repertoires from subjects exposed to, actively infected with, or recovered from COVID-19 were included in the dataset. Where available, HLA class I and class II types were taken from metadata supplied by the sample provider and were not determined by assay-based typing. The prospective study material was composed of cDNA or gDNA derived from T cells, B-cell-depleted T cells, or PBMCs. The repertoires were made available in a free public database intended to serve as a resource for research on the immune response to SARS-CoV-2. General findings and caveats noted by the study authors: Clinical and demographic metadata were provided uncurated, with the amount varying by source and participant.

The immunoSEQ Assay, a bias-controlled multiplex PCR, was used to amplify TCRbeta CDR3 regions from genomic DNA. In the source study's methods: Within the assay, amplification of reference gene primers was used to estimate how many nucleated cells each sample contained. To quantify the absolute abundance of each unique TCRbeta CDR3 rearrangement, sequence reads were collapsed and filtered. Productive Simpson clonality was computed per sample as the square root of Simpson's diversity index over productive rearrangements. TCRdb took over this immuneACCESS table, retaining in-frame rearrangements with V and J assigned. Such tables are incomplete; in checked studies, under half of the missing clones stem from an unresolved V gene, and the remainder is unexplained. V and J calls plus clone size are reproduced from that table; the DNA served to infer D and trimming. The sample table holds fewer than 50,000 clones, of which about 82% were seen once. The ten largest account for about 40% of the sample.

V and J lose 0 bases and 5 bases, and a span of 13 bases separates them. The CDR1 and CDR2 encoded by the germline V gene (reference sequence) are MNHEY and SMNVEV. The CDR3 contains 15 residues, cysteine and phenylalanine counted. The read is trimmed to its CDR3 DNA, 45 bases read in frame from base 1. Concerning this clone: The antigen this receptor binds is unknown. There are no base qualities to consult, and no much larger clone falls within one base.

Collaborating institutions collected whole blood in K2EDTA tubes following their own protocols. For TCRbeta analysis, collaborators shipped samples in one of three forms: frozen whole blood, isolated PBMCs, or DNA extracted from either of those sample types. The specimen sequenced was peripheral blood. The rearrangement joined TRBV27 to TRBJ1-1, with an unclear D gene assignment. The sequence was obtained from a man at least 80 years old with active or convalescent COVID-19. The CDR3 sequence is CASSLSYRTGTEAFF. The sequence in DNA is TGTGCCAGCAGTTTATCCTACAGAACGGGGACTGAAGCTTTCTTT.